A selection of T cell receptor beta chains follows, all from one sample in a study of T cells in localized non-small cell lung cancer. The data were produced by immunoSEQ multiplex PCR, yet TCRdb's version contains in-frame clones alone and is incomplete. The table includes roughly 1,100 clones, 20% to 25% detected once. The sample in question was normal lung tissue next to the tumor, obtained before any cancer treatment. These receptors were collected from an older male donor with stage I lung adenocarcinoma. The CDR3 runs from the conserved cysteine through the conserved F or W. D genes are given only for firm matches. Clone size is given for some rows only: seen once, a few or many times, or a class if the clone is expanded.

j_call d_call clone_size v_call cdr3_length cdr3_aa cdr3_nt
TRBJ2-2 TRBD1 large TRBV11-3 16 CASSPSTGFGTGELFF TGTGCCAGCAGCCCTTCGACAGGGTTTGGCACCGGGGAGCTGTTTTTT
TRBJ1-2 TRBD1 few TRBV30 13 CASPDRFFYGYTF TGTGCCTCCCCGGACAGGTTCTTCTATGGCTACACCTTC
TRBJ2-5 TRBD2 NA TRBV5-1 18 CASSPIRGLAASQETQYF TGCGCCAGCAGCCCCATCCGGGGACTAGCGGCCAGCCAAGAGACCCAGTACTTC
TRBJ1-4 NA NA TRBV18 12 CASSPLSGELFF TGTGCCAGCTCACCTCTCTCAGGGGAGTTATTTTTT
TRBJ1-1 NA NA TRBV9 16 CASSAKAMGGNTEAFF TGTGCCAGCAGTGCTAAGGCAATGGGGGGGAACACTGAAGCTTTCTTT
TRBJ1-5 TRBD1 NA TRBV15 15 CATSFPGGDRQPQHF TGTGCCACCAGCTTTCCAGGGGGGGATCGTCAGCCCCAGCATTTT
TRBJ2-3 TRBD2 NA TRBV6-7 15 CASSYSQRGEDTQYF TGTGCCAGCAGTTATTCCCAGCGGGGGGAAGATACGCAGTATTTT
TRBJ2-3 TRBD2 NA TRBV19 15 CASSIAPGGTDTQYF TGTGCCAGTAGTATAGCCCCGGGGGGGACAGATACGCAGTATTTT
TRBJ1-3 NA few TRBV9 13 CASSEGPGNTIYF TGTGCCAGCAGTGAGGGGCCTGGAAACACCATATATTTT
TRBJ2-2 NA NA TRBV9 14 CASSVEGATGELFF TGTGCCAGCAGCGTCGAAGGGGCCACCGGGGAGCTGTTTTTT
TRBJ2-7 NA medium-sized TRBV11-3 15 CASSLDPANSYEQYF TGTGCCAGCAGCTTAGATCCAGCTAACTCCTACGAGCAGTACTTC
TRBJ2-7 NA medium-sized TRBV6-8 13 CASIPPWGTEQYF TGTGCCAGCATCCCCCCCTGGGGAACCGAGCAGTACTTC
TRBJ2-5 TRBD1 few TRBV11-3 15 CASSLGTGGKETQYF TGTGCCAGCAGCTTAGGGACAGGGGGTAAAGAGACCCAGTACTTC
TRBJ1-2 NA many TRBV6-4 14 CASSYSGQTYGYTF TGTGCCAGCAGTTACTCTGGCCAGACCTATGGCTACACCTTC
TRBJ2-7 TRBD1 medium-sized TRBV9 14 CASSVADRDHEQYF TGTGCCAGCAGCGTAGCGGACAGGGATCACGAGCAGTACTTC
TRBJ1-5 NA medium-sized TRBV6-8 13 CASLGVIGQPQHF TGTGCCAGCCTCGGGGTAATAGGGCAGCCCCAGCATTTT
TRBJ2-3 TRBD1 NA TRBV9 14 CASSAGQGPDTQYF TGTGCCAGCAGCGCAGGACAGGGGCCAGATACGCAGTATTTT
TRBJ2-7 TRBD2 NA TRBV11-3 14 CASSSGTKGSVQYF TGTGCCAGCAGCTCAGGGACTAAAGGGAGCGTGCAGTACTTC
TRBJ2-1 NA few TRBV11-3 14 CASSLGGSYNEQFF TGTGCCAGCAGCTTGGGGGGTTCCTACAATGAGCAGTTCTTC
TRBJ1-4 NA large TRBV9 16 CASSGGTSRLNEKLFF TGTGCCAGCAGCGGCGGGACTTCTCGGCTTAACGAAAAACTGTTTTTT
TRBJ1-2 NA NA TRBV11-3 16 CASSFASTGKASGYTF TGTGCCAGCAGCTTTGCTTCTACAGGGAAGGCGTCCGGCTACACCTTC
TRBJ2-7 TRBD1 medium-sized TRBV11-3 14 CASSSGQDRPEQYF TGTGCCAGCAGCTCGGGCCAGGACAGGCCCGAGCAGTACTTC
TRBJ2-6 NA NA TRBV30 14 CAWRRHLGANVLTF TGTGCCTGGAGGCGGCATCTTGGGGCCAACGTCCTGACTTTC
TRBJ2-2 NA few TRBV11-3 14 CASSGTGRAGELFF TGTGCCAGCAGCGGAACAGGGAGAGCCGGGGAGCTGTTTTTT
TRBJ2-3 TRBD2 NA TRBV15 22 CATSSPREGLVVPHTLADTQYF TGTGCCACCAGCAGTCCGAGGGAGGGACTAGTCGTTCCACACACCCTGGCAGATACGCAGTATTTT
TRBJ2-5 TRBD1 medium-sized TRBV10-3 14 CAISEWDRGETQYF TGTGCCATCAGTGAGTGGGACAGGGGAGAGACCCAGTACTTC
TRBJ2-2 NA NA TRBV12-5 14 CASGLDRETGELFF TGTGCTAGTGGTCTCGACAGAGAGACCGGGGAGCTGTTTTTT
TRBJ1-5 NA NA TRBV10-2 13 CASSTQGNQPQHF TGCGCCAGCAGTACACAGGGCAATCAGCCCCAGCATTTT
TRBJ1-1 NA NA TRBV14 13 CASRLVLNTEAFF TGTGCCAGCAGACTCGTCCTGAACACTGAAGCTTTCTTT
TRBJ1-4 TRBD1 NA TRBV11-3 14 CASSADRGGEKLFF TGTGCCAGCAGCGCAGACAGGGGCGGAGAAAAACTGTTTTTT
TRBJ1-2 NA few TRBV7-4 13 CASSLNRDYGYTF TGTGCCAGCAGCCTCAACAGGGACTATGGCTACACCTTC
TRBJ2-7 TRBD1 few TRBV9 15 CASSVRDRVTYEQYF TGTGCCAGCAGCGTTCGGGACAGGGTAACCTACGAGCAGTACTTC
TRBJ2-7 TRBD1 NA TRBV28 12 CASSLTGGEQYF TGTGCCAGCAGTTTAACAGGGGGGGAGCAGTACTTC
TRBJ2-3 TRBD2 NA TRBV11-3 15 CASSLERGATDTQYF TGTGCCAGCAGCTTGGAGCGGGGGGCCACAGATACGCAGTATTTT
TRBJ2-1 NA few TRBV6-8 17 CAISAPPGTLPTVEQFF TGTGCCATCAGTGCCCCCCCCGGGACCCTCCCGACCGTGGAGCAGTTCTTC
TRBJ2-7 NA NA TRBV11-3 14 CASSSTRAPYEQYF TGTGCCAGCAGCTCTACCAGGGCACCCTACGAGCAGTACTTC
TRBJ2-3 NA NA TRBV5-1 15 CASSESPGSTDTQYF TGCGCCAGCAGCGAGTCCCCGGGGTCCACAGATACGCAGTATTTT
TRBJ1-1 NA large TRBV29-1 15 CSVTGRGSNRPEAFF TGCAGCGTTACTGGACGGGGTTCCAACCGCCCTGAAGCTTTCTTT
TRBJ2-3 TRBD1 NA TRBV6-8 15 CASSPDRGGADTQYF TGTGCCAGCAGTCCCGACAGGGGGGGAGCAGATACGCAGTATTTT
TRBJ2-7 NA few TRBV10-2 16 CASSDHLGKGAYEQYF TGCGCCAGCAGTGATCACTTGGGGAAAGGGGCTTACGAGCAGTACTTC
TRBJ1-6 NA NA TRBV19 13 CASSINSVAPLHF TGTGCCAGTAGTATAAATTCGGTGGCACCCCTCCACTTT
TRBJ1-2 NA NA TRBV6-1 15 CASSEAGWTDYGYTF TGTGCCAGCAGTGAAGCGGGTTGGACGGACTATGGCTACACCTTC
TRBJ1-5 NA NA TRBV19 15 CASSIGTYSNQPQHF TGTGCCAGTAGTATAGGCACCTATAGCAATCAGCCCCAGCATTTT
TRBJ1-1 NA large TRBV30 15 CAWSILNRPNTEAFF TGTGCCTGGTCCATTTTGAACAGGCCGAACACTGAAGCTTTCTTT
TRBJ2-7 NA NA TRBV19 14 CASSISRQNYEQYF TGTGCCAGTAGTATCTCCCGGCAGAACTACGAGCAGTACTTC
TRBJ1-2 NA few TRBV19 14 CASSIWEADYGYTF TGTGCCAGTAGTATATGGGAGGCGGACTATGGCTACACCTTC
TRBJ2-7 NA few TRBV11-3 14 CASSFGSQGRGQYF TGTGCCAGCAGCTTCGGTAGTCAGGGAAGAGGGCAGTACTTC
TRBJ1-1 NA NA TRBV28 12 CASLGVSPEAFF TGTGCCAGCCTAGGAGTGAGTCCTGAAGCTTTCTTT
TRBJ2-6 NA medium-sized TRBV18 13 CASSPSGANVLTF TGTGCCAGCTCACCATCTGGGGCCAACGTCCTGACTTTC
TRBJ1-1 TRBD1 NA TRBV28 12 CASSLGQGKAFF TGTGCCAGCAGTTTGGGACAGGGAAAAGCTTTCTTT
TRBJ2-1 TRBD2 medium-sized TRBV7-1 13 CASRPTSVPEQFF TGTGCCAGCAGACCTACTAGCGTCCCTGAGCAGTTCTTC